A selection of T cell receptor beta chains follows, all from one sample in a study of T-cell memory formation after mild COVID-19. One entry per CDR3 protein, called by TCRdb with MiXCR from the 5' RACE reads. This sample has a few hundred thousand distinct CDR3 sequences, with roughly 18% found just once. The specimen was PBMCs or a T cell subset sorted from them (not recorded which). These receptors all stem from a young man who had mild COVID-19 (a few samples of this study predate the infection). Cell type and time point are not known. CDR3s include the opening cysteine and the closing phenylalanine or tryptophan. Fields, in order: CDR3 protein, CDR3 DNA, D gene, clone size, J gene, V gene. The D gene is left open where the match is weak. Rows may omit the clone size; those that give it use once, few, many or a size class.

CDR3: CASSEYEGPFLRTF
DNA: TGTGCCAGCAGTGAATATGAGGGTCCCTTTCTACGAACCTTC
D: .
size: .
J: TRBJ1-2
V: TRBV25-1

CDR3: CASSQVAGSTDTQYF
DNA: TGCGCCAGCAGCCAAGTTGCAGGGAGCACAGATACGCAGTATTTT
D: .
size: few
J: TRBJ2-3
V: TRBV4-1

CDR3: CASSPNELELFF
DNA: TGTGCCAGCAGCCCTAACGAGCTCGAGCTGTTTTTT
D: .
size: many
J: TRBJ2-2
V: TRBV7-2

CDR3: CASLDRSSYEQYF
DNA: TGTGCCAGCTTGGACAGGTCATCATACGAGCAGTACTTC
D: TRBD1
size: few
J: TRBJ2-7
V: TRBV5-4

CDR3: CASSQLQGAGYTF
DNA: TGTGCCAGCAGCCAATTACAGGGGGCTGGCTACACCTTC
D: TRBD1
size: .
J: TRBJ1-2
V: TRBV3-1

CDR3: CASSLAVHSYSGNTIYF
DNA: TGCGCCAGCAGCTTAGCAGTTCATTCTTACTCTGGAAACACCATATATTTT
D: .
size: .
J: TRBJ1-3
V: TRBV5-1

CDR3: CASSPSPGSPFEAFF
DNA: TGTGCCAGCAGCCCCTCGCCAGGTAGTCCTTTCGAAGCTTTCTTT
D: .
size: few
J: TRBJ1-1
V: TRBV7-9

CDR3: CSASATASTDTQYF
DNA: TGCAGTGCTAGTGCGACAGCCAGCACAGATACGCAGTATTTT
D: .
size: few
J: TRBJ2-3
V: TRBV20-1

CDR3: CASSLVGTTNTEAFF
DNA: TGCGCCAGCAGCTTGGTTGGCACTACGAACACTGAAGCTTTCTTT
D: .
size: few
J: TRBJ1-1
V: TRBV5-1

CDR3: CASSPDGDNEQFF
DNA: TGTGCCAGCAGTCCGGACGGGGACAATGAGCAGTTCTTC
D: .
size: .
J: TRBJ2-1
V: TRBV12-3/TRBV12-4

CDR3: CASSERGGKALNTEAFF
DNA: TGTGCCAGCAGTGAACGGGGGGGGAAAGCCTTGAACACTGAAGCTTTCTTT
D: .
size: .
J: TRBJ1-1
V: TRBV2

CDR3: CASSLAPGLEQPQHF
DNA: TGTGCCAGCAGCTTAGCGCCAGGGTTGGAGCAGCCCCAGCATTTT
D: .
size: few
J: TRBJ1-5
V: TRBV7-9

CDR3: CASSSSRDRRDEQYF
DNA: TGTGCCAGCAGCTCTTCCCGGGACAGGCGTGACGAGCAGTACTTC
D: TRBD1
size: few
J: TRBJ2-7
V: TRBV7-8

CDR3: CASSLIGGAGGPGDTQYF
DNA: TGTGCCAGCAGCTTGATCGGTGGAGCGGGGGGGCCCGGAGATACGCAGTATTTT
D: TRBD2
size: .
J: TRBJ2-3
V: TRBV5-5

CDR3: CASSPGTGGSNQPQHF
DNA: TGTGCCAGCAGTCCTGGGACAGGGGGTAGCAATCAGCCCCAGCATTTT
D: TRBD1
size: .
J: TRBJ1-5
V: TRBV12-3/TRBV12-4

CDR3: CAIRDREADTQYF
DNA: TGTGCCATCAGGGACAGGGAGGCAGATACGCAGTATTTT
D: TRBD1
size: .
J: TRBJ2-3
V: TRBV10-3

CDR3: CSAANRGLEETQYF
DNA: TGCAGTGCCGCAAACAGGGGGCTAGAAGAGACCCAGTACTTC
D: TRBD1
size: .
J: TRBJ2-5
V: TRBV20-1

CDR3: CASSQGGQEIYGYTF
DNA: TGCGCCAGCAGCCAAGGGGGACAGGAGATCTATGGCTACACCTTC
D: TRBD1
size: few
J: TRBJ1-2
V: TRBV4-1

CDR3: CSARTGGGYGYTF
DNA: TGCAGCGCCAGGACAGGGGGCGGTTATGGCTACACCTTC
D: TRBD1
size: .
J: TRBJ1-2
V: TRBV29-1

CDR3: CASSSSGGYTGELFF
DNA: TGTGCCAGCAGCTCTAGCGGGGGTTACACCGGGGAGCTGTTTTTT
D: TRBD2
size: few
J: TRBJ2-2
V: TRBV7-6

CDR3: CASSLWGAEAFF
DNA: TGTGCCAGCAGTTTATGGGGGGCTGAAGCTTTCTTT
D: .
size: .
J: TRBJ1-1
V: TRBV27

CDR3: CASSLVDAQETQYF
DNA: TGTGCCAGCAGCTTAGTCGATGCCCAAGAGACCCAGTACTTC
D: .
size: many
J: TRBJ2-5
V: TRBV7-2

CDR3: CASSPPRTGSSYNEQFF
DNA: TGCGCCAGCAGCCCCCCCCGGACAGGGAGCTCCTACAATGAGCAGTTCTTC
D: TRBD1
size: .
J: TRBJ2-1
V: TRBV5-1

CDR3: CASLTTDTQYF
DNA: TGTGCCAGCTTAACCACAGATACGCAGTATTTT
D: .
size: few
J: TRBJ2-3
V: TRBV2

CDR3: CAWSVGVANEKLFF
DNA: TGTGCCTGGAGTGTGGGGGTTGCGAATGAAAAACTGTTTTTT
D: .
size: few
J: TRBJ1-4
V: TRBV30

CDR3: CASSQSARQSTFF
DNA: TGTGCCAGCAGCCAATCAGCACGCCAGTCGACTTTCTTT
D: .
size: .
J: TRBJ1-1
V: TRBV4-2

CDR3: CASSLPSMGNYGYTF
DNA: TGCGCCAGCAGCTTGCCTTCGATGGGTAACTATGGCTACACCTTC
D: .
size: .
J: TRBJ1-2
V: TRBV5-1

CDR3: CASSQDGLRPFAYTGELFF
DNA: TGTGCCAGCAGCCAAGATGGGCTTCGGCCCTTTGCGTATACCGGGGAGCTGTTTTTT
D: .
size: few
J: TRBJ2-2
V: TRBV4-2

CDR3: CASSLGRTVTNEQFF
DNA: TGTGCCAGCAGCTTAGGCCGTACTGTGACTAATGAGCAGTTCTTC
D: .
size: .
J: TRBJ2-1
V: TRBV7-9